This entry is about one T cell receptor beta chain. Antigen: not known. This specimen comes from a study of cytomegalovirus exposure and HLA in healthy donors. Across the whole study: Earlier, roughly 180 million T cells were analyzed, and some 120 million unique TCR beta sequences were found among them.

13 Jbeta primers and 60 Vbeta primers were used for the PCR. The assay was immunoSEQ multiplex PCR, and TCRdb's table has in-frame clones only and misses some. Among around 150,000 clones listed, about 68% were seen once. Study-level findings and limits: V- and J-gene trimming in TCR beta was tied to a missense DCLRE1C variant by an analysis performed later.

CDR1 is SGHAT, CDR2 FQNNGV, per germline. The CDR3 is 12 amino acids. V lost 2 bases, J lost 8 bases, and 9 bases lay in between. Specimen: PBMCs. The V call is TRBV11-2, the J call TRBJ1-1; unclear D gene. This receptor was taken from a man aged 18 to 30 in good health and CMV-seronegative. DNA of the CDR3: TGTGCCAGCAGCTTAATAAGCCGCGAAGCTTTCTTT. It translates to CASSLISREAFF.